This paragraph reports one T cell receptor (beta chain). The V end was cut by 2 bases, the J end by 9 bases, with 8 bases between. Per germline, CDR1 MNHNS and CDR2 SASEGT. This CDR3 has 12 residues. Libraries were prepared by immunoSEQ multiplex PCR; TCRdb keeps only in-frame clonotypes and omits some of them. The sample shows about 80,000 clones, 91% of them seen only once. This entry is derived from a study of control samples from healthy donors and cancer patients. This TCR was recovered from a man in his fifties or sixties in good health. The chain is built from TRBV6-1 and TRBJ1-5; no firm D call. Sequenced: blood. CDR3: CASSEFPGPQHF. CDR3 nucleotide sequence: TGTGCCAGCAGTGAATTTCCGGGGCCCCAGCATTTT.